These 10 T cell receptor beta chains originate from one sample sequenced in a study of vaccination effects on CD4 cells after COVID-19. The assay was immunoSEQ multiplex PCR, and TCRdb's table has in-frame clones only and misses some. The sample has approximately 24,000 clones, more than 60% seen once; the top ten hold around 23%. The antigens these receptors bind are not known. In the ViraFEST assay, antigen-specific CD4+ clonotypes were identified by expansion after peptide-pool stimulation. Culture lasted about ten days before CD4+ T cell isolation. Two-dose vaccination with either BNT162b2 or mRNA-1273 was given to the participants. The input for sequencing was CD4+ T cells from PBMCs cultured with HCoV-NL63 spike peptides, taken after COVID-19 vaccination. These TCRs come from a human donor who received a COVID-19 vaccine.

The chain recombines TRBV24-1 with TRBJ2-1; no definite D call. The CDR3 sequence is 16 residues long. CDR1 KGHDR and CDR2 SFDVKD come from the germline V gene. Trimming removed 5 bases from V and 0 bases from J, with 13 bases in between. The CDR3 DNA is TGTGCCACCAGTGCCCCGGACGGATTCTCCTACAATGAGCAGTTCTTC. This translates into CATSAPDGFSYNEQFF.

There are a few counts of this clone. The chain couples TRBV11-2 to TRBJ1-1; unclear D gene. Germline values: CDR1 SGHAT, CDR2 FQNNGV. This CDR3 spans 15 amino acids. Trimming shortened V by 0 bases and J by 2 bases, and 10 bases separated the two germline ends. The CDR3 DNA sequence: TGTGCCAGCAGCTTAGATTTTTTAGGAAACACTGAAGCTTTCTTT. Its protein product is CASSLDFLGNTEAFF.

This clone was observed a handful of times. The rearrangement joins TRBV7-2 to TRBJ2-7; D call uncertain. With 1 base removed from V and 2 bases from J, the gap between germline ends came to 9 bases. CDR3 size: 14 residues. From germline, CDR1 is SGHTA and CDR2 FQGNSA. CDR3 nucleotide sequence: TGTGCCAGCAGCTTAGAGGTAGCCCCCTACGAGCAGTACTTC. The encoded protein is CASSLEVAPYEQYF.

The chain uses TRBV6-1 and TRBJ2-1, with D unclear. The germline V gene has CDR1 MNHNS and CDR2 SASEGT. Trimming cost V 0 bases and J 15 bases, with 15 bases left between them. This CDR3 is 13 amino acids long. In DNA form, the CDR3 reads TGTGCCAGCAGTGAAGCAGGCCTAGACGGTTGGTTCTTC. Protein: CASSEAGLDGWFF.

The chain uses TRBV7-3 and TRBJ1-6, with TRBD1 as a possible D gene (6 bases). Germline values: CDR1 SGHTA, CDR2 FQGTGA. V shed 3 bases and J shed 7 bases, with 10 bases lying between them. This CDR3 is built from 14 residues. The CDR3 spells CASSLEGGNSPLHF. CDR3 nucleotide sequence: TGTGCCAGCAGCTTGGAGGGGGGAAATTCACCCCTCCACTTT.

J is TRBJ1-1 and V is TRBV9; tentative D call: TRBD1 (5 bases). The CDR3 covers 14 residues. The germline CDR1 and CDR2 sequences are SGDLS and YYNGEE. Trimming took 4 bases from V and 1 from J, leaving 11 bases between them. For the CDR3, the DNA is TGTGCCAGCAGCCCTCAGGGTAAGAACACTGAAGCTTTCTTT. It translates to CASSPQGKNTEAFF.

This clone has just a few counts. V gene TRBV6-6 combines with J gene TRBJ1-1; D not certain. Germline lookup yields CDR1 MNHNY and CDR2 SVGAGI (reference sequence). The CDR3 loop spans 11 amino acids. Trimming pared 7 bases from V and 10 bases from J, leaving 13 bases between. In DNA form, the CDR3 reads TGTGCCAGCATCACTGGGGTCGTAGCTTTCTTT. It translates to CASITGVVAFF.

V gene TRBV30 combines with J gene TRBJ1-2; D is perhaps TRBD1 (6 bases). With 0 bases removed from V and 4 bases from J, the gap between germline ends came to 15 bases. The CDR3 contains 15 residues. The germline V gene has CDR1 GTSNPN and CDR2 SVGIG (reference sequence). The CDR3: CAWSVGGRGSYGYTF. The CDR3 nucleotides are TGTGCCTGGAGTGTAGGGGGGCGGGGGTCCTATGGCTACACCTTC.

V gene TRBV6-5 combines with J gene TRBJ2-2; 7 positions match TRBD1. V trimming: 7 bases; J trimming: 1 base; junction bases outside the gene matches: 3. Looked up from germline, CDR1 is MNHEY and CDR2 is SVGAGI. The CDR3 consists of 14 residues. This CDR3 is CASKRTGNTGELFF. The CDR3 DNA reads as TGTGCCAGCAAGCGGACAGGGAACACCGGGGAGCTGTTTTTT.

The V call is TRBV6-2 or TRBV6-3, the J call TRBJ1-5; D ambiguous. The CDR3 is 14 amino acids. Germline loops: CDR1 MNHEY, CDR2 SVGEGT. V was clipped by 3 bases and J by 6 bases, with 12 bases between them. The CDR3 is CASSYEGFRQPQHF. CDR3 nucleotides: TGTGCCAGCAGTTATGAGGGCTTTCGTCAGCCCCAGCATTTT.